This TCR beta chain is drawn from a study of blood T cell repertoires in COVID-19 (dated by TCRdb to the early 2020s). Some background on the complete study: The collaborator samples originated in the United States, Italy and Spain and spanned the acute and convalescent phases of COVID-19. Where available, HLA class I and class II types were taken from metadata supplied by the sample provider and were not determined by assay-based typing. The samples were drawn from two sources: the first 160 participants of the ongoing ImmuneRACE study, and fewer than 1,500 subjects contributed by 6 global collaborators. The material from the prospective study consisted of cDNA or gDNA derived from T cells, B-cell-depleted T cells, or PBMCs. A freely available public database, intended as a resource for researchers studying the immune response to SARS-CoV-2, is where the repertoires were released. Subjects who had been exposed to COVID-19, were actively infected with it, or had recovered from it provided the deeply sampled blood TCRbeta repertoires that made up the dataset. Nearly every sample came with metadata listing a de-identified subject ID, COVID-19 status, age in years and sex. Results the study describes overall, beyond this receptor: How much clinical and demographic metadata was included differed by source and by participant, and the metadata was provided uncurated.

Notes on this clone: This clone's antigen is unknown. The record has no base qualities; no much larger clone is one base away. In the same sample, other DNA sequences code for this CDR3.

From cysteine to phenylalanine, the CDR3 is 13 amino acids long. The retained sequence is limited to the CDR3, 39 bases, with the frame set at the first base. Deletion took 0 bases off V and 3 bases off J, with a span of 6 bases between the germline ends. Looking up the germline V gene yields CDR1 SGHDT and CDR2 YYEEEE. Enrolling through a virtual design, the prospective study's participants ranged in age from roughly 18 to 89 years and lived across roughly 24 United States geographic areas. Cohort assignment in the prospective study relied on participant-reported clinical history from a screening survey and a study questionnaire. Exposed participants had been in contact, within 2 weeks of entering the study, with a person who had a PCR-confirmed or clinician-diagnosed case of COVID-19. In the prospective study, whole blood, serum and a nasopharyngeal or oropharyngeal swab were collected from each participant by mobile phlebotomists. Additional blood draws and questionnaires over an approximately 2-month period could optionally be provided by prospective study participants. Prospective study blood samples were shipped either frozen or at room temperature before DNA extraction.

TCRbeta CDR3 regions were amplified from genomic DNA using the immunoSEQ Assay, a bias-controlled multiplex PCR. The authors' analysis ran thus. Within the assay, amplification of reference gene primers was used to estimate how many nucleated cells each sample contained. Sequence reads were collapsed and filtered to measure the absolute abundance of every unique TCRbeta CDR3 rearrangement. Productive Simpson clonality was computed per sample as the square root of Simpson's diversity index over productive rearrangements. TCRdb took this table from immuneACCESS and kept in-frame rearrangements with V and J called. Such tables lack part of the clones; where checked against another copy, unresolved V genes explain under half of the gap, and the rest is unexplained. The V and J calls and clone size were taken over from that table, and D and trimming were inferred from the DNA. This sample lists about 320,000 clones; 90% were detected once. The ten largest account for 3.9% of the sample.

In this chain, TRBV5-6 is recombined with TRBJ1-1, with the D gene call left open. The receptor was isolated from a woman in her twenties or thirties who had been exposed to COVID-19. The sequenced material came from PBMCs or T cells enriched from blood (not recorded which). The CDR3 region reads CASSLVGDTEAFF. The DNA reads TGTGCCAGCAGCTTGGTCGGAGACACTGAAGCTTTCTTT. The full variable domain, with segments outside the CDR3 supplied by the reference TRBV5-6 and TRBJ1-1 proteins, appears as DAGVTQSPTHLIKTRGQQVTLRCSPKSGHDTVSWYQQALGQGPQFIFQYYEEEERQRGNFPDRFSGHQFPNYSSELNVNALLLGDSALYLCASSLVGDTEAFFGQGTRLTVV.